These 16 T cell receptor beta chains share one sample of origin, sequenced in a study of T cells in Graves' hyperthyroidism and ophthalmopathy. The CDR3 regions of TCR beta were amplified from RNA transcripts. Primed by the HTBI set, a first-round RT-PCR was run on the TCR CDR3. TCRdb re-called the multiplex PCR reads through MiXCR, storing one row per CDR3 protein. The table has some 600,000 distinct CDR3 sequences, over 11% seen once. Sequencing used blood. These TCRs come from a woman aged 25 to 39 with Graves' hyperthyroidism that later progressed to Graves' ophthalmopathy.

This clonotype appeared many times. CDR3: CASSFTTGMNTEAFF. The CDR3, as DNA: TGTGCCAGCTCATTTACGACAGGAATGAACACTGAAGCTTTCTTT. J is TRBJ1-1 and V is TRBV18; D is possibly TRBD1 (6 bases). Germline V gives CDR1 KGHSH, CDR2 LQKENI. The CDR3 consists of 15 residues. Trimming took off 5 bases at V and 0 bases at J, with 13 bases between the two ends.

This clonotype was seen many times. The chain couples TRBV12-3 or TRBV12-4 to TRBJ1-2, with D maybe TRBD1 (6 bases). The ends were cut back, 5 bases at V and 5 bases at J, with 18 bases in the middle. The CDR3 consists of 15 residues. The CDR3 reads CASSALDSVTYGYTF. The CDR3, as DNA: TGTGCCAGCAGTGCCTTGGACAGCGTTACTTATGGCTACACCTTC.

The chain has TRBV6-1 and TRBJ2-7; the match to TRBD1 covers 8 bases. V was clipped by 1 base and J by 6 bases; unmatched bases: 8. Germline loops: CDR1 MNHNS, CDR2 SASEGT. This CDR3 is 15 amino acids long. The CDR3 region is CASSEGAGTGPEQYF. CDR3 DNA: TGTGCCAGCAGTGAAGGGGCCGGGACAGGTCCCGAGCAGTACTTC.

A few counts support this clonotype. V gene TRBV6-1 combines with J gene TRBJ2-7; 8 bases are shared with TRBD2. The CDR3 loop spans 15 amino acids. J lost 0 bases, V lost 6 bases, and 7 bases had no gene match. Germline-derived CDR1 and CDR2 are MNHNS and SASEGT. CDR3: CASRDGLAPSYEQYF. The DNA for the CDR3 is TGTGCCAGCAGGGATGGACTAGCTCCCTCCTACGAGCAGTACTTC.

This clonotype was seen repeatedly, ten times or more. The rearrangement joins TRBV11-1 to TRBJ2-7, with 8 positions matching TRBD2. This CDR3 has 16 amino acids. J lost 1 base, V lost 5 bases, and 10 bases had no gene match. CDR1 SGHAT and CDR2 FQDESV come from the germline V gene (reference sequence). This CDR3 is CASSPPGGTASYEQYF. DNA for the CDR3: TGTGCCAGCAGCCCGCCGGGAGGGACCGCATCCTACGAGCAGTACTTC.

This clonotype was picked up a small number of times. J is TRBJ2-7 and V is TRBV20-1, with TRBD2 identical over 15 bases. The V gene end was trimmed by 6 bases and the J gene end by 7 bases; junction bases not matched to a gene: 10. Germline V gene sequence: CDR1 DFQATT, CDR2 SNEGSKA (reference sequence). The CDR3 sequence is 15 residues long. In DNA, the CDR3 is TGCAGTGCGGGACTAGCGGGAGGATCCCCTAGGGAGCAGTACTTC. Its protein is CSAGLAGGSPREQYF.

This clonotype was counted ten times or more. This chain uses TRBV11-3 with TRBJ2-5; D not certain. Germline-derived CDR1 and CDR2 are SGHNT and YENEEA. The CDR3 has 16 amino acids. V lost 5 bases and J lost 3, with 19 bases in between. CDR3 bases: TGTGCCAGCAGCCTAATTAAAGTCGGTGGGAAAGAGACCCAGTACTTC. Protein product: CASSLIKVGGKETQYF. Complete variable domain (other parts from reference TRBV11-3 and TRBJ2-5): EAGVVQSPRYKIIEKKQPVAFWCNPISGHNTLYWYLQNLGQGPELLIRYENEEAVDDSQLPKDRFSAERLKGVDSTLKIQPAELGDSAVYLCASSLIKVGGKETQYFGPGTRLLVL.

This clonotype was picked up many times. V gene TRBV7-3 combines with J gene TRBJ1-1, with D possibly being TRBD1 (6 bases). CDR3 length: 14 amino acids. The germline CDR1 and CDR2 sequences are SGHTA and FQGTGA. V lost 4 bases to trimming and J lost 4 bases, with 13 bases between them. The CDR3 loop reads CASSSSGGPTEAFF. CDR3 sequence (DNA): TGTGCCAGCAGCTCCTCCGGGGGCCCCACTGAAGCTTTCTTT.

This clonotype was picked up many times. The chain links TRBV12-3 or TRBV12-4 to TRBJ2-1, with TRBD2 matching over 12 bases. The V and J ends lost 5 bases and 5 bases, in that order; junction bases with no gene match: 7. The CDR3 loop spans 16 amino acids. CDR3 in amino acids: CASSAAGTSGHNEQFF. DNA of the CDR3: TGTGCCAGCAGTGCAGCCGGGACTAGCGGGCACAATGAGCAGTTCTTC.

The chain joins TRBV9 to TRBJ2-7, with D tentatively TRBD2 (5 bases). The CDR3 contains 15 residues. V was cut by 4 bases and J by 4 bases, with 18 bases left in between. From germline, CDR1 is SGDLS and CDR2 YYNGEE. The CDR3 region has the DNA TGTGCCAGCAGCCCCAGCGGAGCCCAAGGGTACGAGCAGTACTTC. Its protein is CASSPSGAQGYEQYF.

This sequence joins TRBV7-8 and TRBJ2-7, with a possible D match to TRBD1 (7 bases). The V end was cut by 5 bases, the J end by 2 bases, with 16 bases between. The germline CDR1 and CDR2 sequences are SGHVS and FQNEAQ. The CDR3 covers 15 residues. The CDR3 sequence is CASSTQGGTTYEQYF. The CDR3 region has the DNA TGTGCCAGCAGCACCCAGGGGGGAACAACCTACGAGCAGTACTTC.

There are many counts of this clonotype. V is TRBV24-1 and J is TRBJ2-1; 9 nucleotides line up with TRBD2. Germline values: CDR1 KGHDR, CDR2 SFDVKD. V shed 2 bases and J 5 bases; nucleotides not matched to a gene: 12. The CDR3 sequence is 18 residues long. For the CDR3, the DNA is TGTGCCACCAGTGATTCGTCTCTGGCGGGAGGGATAAACAATGAGCAGTTCTTC. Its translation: CATSDSSLAGGINNEQFF.

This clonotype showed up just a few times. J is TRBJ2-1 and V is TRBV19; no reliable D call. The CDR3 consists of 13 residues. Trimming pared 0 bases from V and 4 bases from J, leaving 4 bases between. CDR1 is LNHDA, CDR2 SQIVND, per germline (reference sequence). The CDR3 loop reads CASSIDKYNEQFF. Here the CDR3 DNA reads TGTGCCAGTAGTATAGATAAATACAATGAGCAGTTCTTC.

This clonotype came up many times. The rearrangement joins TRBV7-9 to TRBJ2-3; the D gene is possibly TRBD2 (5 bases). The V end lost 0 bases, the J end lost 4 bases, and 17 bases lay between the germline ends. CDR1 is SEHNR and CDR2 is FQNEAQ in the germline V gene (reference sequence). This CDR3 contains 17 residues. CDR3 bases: TGTGCCAGCAGCTTAGCCTCGCTCCAGCGGAATTCAGATACGCAGTATTTT. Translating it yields CASSLASLQRNSDTQYF. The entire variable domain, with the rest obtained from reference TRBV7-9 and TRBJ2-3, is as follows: DTGVSQNPRHKITKRGQNVTFRCDPISEHNRLYWYRQTLGQGPEFLTYFQNEAQLEKSRLLSDRFSAERPKGSFSTLEIQRTEQGDSAMYLCASSLASLQRNSDTQYFGPGTRLTVL.

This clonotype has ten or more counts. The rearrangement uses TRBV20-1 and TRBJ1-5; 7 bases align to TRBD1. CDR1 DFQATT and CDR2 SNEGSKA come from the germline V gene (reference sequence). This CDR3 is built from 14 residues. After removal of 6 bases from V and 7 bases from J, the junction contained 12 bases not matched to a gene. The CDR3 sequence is CSANTDREGQPQHF. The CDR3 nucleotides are TGCAGTGCAAACACAGACAGGGAGGGACAGCCCCAGCATTTT.

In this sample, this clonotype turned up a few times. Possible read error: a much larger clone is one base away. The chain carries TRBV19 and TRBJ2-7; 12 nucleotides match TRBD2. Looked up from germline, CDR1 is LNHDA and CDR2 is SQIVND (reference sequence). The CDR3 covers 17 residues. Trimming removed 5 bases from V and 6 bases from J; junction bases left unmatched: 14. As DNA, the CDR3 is TGTGCCAGTAGTGACCGTGGACTAGCGGGAAATAAGGGCGAGCAGTACTTC. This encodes CASSDRGLAGNKGEQYF.